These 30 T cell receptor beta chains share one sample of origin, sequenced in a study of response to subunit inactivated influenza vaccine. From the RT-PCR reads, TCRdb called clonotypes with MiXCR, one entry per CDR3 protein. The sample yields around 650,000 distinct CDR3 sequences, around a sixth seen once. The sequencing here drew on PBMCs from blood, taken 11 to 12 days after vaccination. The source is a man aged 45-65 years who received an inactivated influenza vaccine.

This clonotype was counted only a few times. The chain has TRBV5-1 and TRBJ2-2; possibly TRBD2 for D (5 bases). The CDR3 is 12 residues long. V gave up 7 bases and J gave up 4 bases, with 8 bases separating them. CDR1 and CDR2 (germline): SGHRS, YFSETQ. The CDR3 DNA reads TGCGCCAGCCGGGATTTCACCGGGGAGCTGTTTTTT. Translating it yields CASRDFTGELFF.

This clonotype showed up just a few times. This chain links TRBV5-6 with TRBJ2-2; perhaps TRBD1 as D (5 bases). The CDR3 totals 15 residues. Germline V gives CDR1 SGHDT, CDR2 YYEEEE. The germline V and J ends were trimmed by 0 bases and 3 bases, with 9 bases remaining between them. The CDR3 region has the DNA TGTGCCAGCAGCTTGGGACAGCTTTACACCGGGGAGCTGTTTTTT. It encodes CASSLGQLYTGELFF.

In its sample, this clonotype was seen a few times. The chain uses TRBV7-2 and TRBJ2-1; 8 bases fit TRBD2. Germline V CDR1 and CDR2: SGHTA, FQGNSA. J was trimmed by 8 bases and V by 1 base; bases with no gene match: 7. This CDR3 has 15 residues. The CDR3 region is CASSLDSGVSYEQFF. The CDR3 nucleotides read TGTGCCAGCAGCTTAGATAGCGGGGTATCTTATGAGCAGTTCTTC.

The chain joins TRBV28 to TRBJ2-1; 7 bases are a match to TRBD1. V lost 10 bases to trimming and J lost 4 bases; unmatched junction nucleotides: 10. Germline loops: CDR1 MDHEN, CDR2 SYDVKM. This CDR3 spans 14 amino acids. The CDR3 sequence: CATRDRSRYNEQFF. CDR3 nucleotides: TGTGCCACCAGGGACAGAAGTCGATACAATGAGCAGTTCTTC.

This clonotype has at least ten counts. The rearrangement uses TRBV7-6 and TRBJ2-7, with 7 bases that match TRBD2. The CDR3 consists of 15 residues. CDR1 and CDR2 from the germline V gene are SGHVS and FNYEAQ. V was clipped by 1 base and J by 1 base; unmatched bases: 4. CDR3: CASSLGGSPSYEQYF. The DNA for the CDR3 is TGTGCCAGCAGCTTAGGCGGGAGTCCTTCCTACGAGCAGTACTTC.

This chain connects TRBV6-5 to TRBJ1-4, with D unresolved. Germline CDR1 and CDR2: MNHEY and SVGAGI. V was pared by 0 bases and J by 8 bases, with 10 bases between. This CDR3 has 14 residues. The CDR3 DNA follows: TGTGCCAGCAGTTACTCTCTAGGTGGAGAAAAACTGTTTTTT. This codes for CASSYSLGGEKLFF.

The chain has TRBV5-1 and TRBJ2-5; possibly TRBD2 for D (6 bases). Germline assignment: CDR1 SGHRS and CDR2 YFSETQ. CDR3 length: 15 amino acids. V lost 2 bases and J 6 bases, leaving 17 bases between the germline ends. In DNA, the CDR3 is TGCGCCAGCAGCTTAGGAACGGAGGGGCCGCAGACCCAGTACTTC. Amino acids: CASSLGTEGPQTQYF.

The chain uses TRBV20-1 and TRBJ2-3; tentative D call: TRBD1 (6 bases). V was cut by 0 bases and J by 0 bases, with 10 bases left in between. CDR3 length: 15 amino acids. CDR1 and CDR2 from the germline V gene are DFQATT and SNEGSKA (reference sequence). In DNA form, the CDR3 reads TGCAGTGCTAGAGATCTGCAGGGGAGCACAGATACGCAGTATTTT. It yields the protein CSARDLQGSTDTQYF.

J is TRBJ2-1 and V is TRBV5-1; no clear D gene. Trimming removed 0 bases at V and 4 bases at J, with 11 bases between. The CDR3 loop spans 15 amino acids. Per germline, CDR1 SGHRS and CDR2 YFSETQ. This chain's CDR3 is CASSLGPIGYNEQFF. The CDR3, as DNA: TGCGCCAGCAGCTTGGGTCCAATTGGTTACAATGAGCAGTTCTTC.

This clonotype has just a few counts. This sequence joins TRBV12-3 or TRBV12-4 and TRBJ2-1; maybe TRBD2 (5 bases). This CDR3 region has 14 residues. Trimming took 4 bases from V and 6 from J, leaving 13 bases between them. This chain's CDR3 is CASSSRAEINEQFF. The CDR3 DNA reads TGTGCCAGCAGTTCCCGAGCGGAGATCAATGAGCAGTTCTTC.

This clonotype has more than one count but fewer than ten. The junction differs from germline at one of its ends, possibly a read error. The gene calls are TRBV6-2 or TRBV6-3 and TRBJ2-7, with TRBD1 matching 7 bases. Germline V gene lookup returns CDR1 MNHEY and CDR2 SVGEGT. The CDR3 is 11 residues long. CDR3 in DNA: TGTGCCAGCAGTACCACGGACAGGTGGGACTTC. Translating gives CASSTTDRWDF.

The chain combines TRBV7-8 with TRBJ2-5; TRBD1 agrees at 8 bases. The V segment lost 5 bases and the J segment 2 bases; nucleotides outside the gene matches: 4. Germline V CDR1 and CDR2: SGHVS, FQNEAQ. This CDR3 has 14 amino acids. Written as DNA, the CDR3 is TGTGCCAGCAGCATCGACAGGGGTCAAGAGACCCAGTACTTC. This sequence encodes CASSIDRGQETQYF.

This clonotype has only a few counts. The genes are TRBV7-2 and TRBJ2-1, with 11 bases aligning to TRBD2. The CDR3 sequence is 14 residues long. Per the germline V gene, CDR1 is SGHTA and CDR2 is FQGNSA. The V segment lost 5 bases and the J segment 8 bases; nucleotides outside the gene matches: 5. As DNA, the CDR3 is TGTGCCAGCAGCGCGACTAGCGGGGTCTATGAGCAGTTCTTC. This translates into CASSATSGVYEQFF.

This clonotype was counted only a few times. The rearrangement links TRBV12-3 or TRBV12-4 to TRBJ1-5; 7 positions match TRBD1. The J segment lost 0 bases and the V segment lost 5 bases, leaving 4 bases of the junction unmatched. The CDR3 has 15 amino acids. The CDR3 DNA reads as TGTGCCAGCAGTACACAGGGGAATAGCAATCAGCCCCAGCATTTT. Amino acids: CASSTQGNSNQPQHF.

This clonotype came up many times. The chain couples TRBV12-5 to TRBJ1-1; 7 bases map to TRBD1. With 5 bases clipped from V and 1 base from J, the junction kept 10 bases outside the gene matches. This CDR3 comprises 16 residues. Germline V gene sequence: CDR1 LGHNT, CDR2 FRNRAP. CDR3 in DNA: TGTGCTAGTGGTAACCGCAGGACAGGAGCGAACACTGAAGCTTTCTTT. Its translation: CASGNRRTGANTEAFF.

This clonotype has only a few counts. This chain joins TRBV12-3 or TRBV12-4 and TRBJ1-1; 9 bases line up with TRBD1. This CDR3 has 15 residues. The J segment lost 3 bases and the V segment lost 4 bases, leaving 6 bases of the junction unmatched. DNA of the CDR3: TGTGCCAGCAGTTCGACTAGGACAGGGGACACTGAAGCTTTCTTT. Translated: CASSSTRTGDTEAFF.

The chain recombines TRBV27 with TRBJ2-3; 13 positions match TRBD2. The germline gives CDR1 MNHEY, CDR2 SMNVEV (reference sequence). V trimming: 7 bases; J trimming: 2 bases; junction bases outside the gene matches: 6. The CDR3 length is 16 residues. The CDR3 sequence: CASTKTSGGFTDTQYF. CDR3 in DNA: TGTGCCAGCACCAAGACTAGCGGGGGGTTCACAGATACGCAGTATTTT.

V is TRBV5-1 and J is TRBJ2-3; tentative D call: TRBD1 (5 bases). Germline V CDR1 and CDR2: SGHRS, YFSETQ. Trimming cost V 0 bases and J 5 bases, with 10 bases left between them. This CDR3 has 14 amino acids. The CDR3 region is CASSLVQGKDTQYF. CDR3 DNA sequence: TGCGCCAGCAGCTTGGTCCAGGGTAAAGATACGCAGTATTTT.

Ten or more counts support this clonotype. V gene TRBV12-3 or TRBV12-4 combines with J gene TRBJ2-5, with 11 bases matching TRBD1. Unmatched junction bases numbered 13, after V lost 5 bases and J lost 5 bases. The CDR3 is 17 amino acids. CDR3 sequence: CASSLDWGTGGQETQYF. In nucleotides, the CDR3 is TGTGCCAGCAGTCTCGATTGGGGGACAGGGGGGCAGGAGACCCAGTACTTC.

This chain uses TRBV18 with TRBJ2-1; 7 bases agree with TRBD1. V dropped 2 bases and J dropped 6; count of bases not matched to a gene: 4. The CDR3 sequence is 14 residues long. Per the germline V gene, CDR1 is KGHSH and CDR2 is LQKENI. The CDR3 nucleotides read TGTGCCAGCTCACCAACAGGGGTTTCCAATGAGCAGTTCTTC. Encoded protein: CASSPTGVSNEQFF.

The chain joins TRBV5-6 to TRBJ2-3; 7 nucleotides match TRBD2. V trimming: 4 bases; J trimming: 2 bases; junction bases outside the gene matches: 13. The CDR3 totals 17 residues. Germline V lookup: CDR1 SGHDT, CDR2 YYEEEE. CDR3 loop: CASSQDNSGPYTDTQYF. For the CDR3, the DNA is TGTGCCAGCAGCCAAGACAATAGCGGGCCCTACACAGATACGCAGTATTTT.

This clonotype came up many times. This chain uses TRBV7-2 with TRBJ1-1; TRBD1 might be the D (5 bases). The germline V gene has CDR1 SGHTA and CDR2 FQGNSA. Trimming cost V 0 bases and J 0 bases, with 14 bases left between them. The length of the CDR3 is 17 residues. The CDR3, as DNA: TGTGCCAGCAGCTTAGCTACGGGGGGGTGGATGAACACTGAAGCTTTCTTT. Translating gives CASSLATGGWMNTEAFF.

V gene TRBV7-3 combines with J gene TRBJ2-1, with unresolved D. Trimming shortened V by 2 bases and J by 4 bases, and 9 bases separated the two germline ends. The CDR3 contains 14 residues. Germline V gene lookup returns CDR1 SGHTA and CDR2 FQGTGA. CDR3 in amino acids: CASSLGFEYNEQFF. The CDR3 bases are TGTGCCAGCAGCTTAGGATTTGAGTACAATGAGCAGTTCTTC.

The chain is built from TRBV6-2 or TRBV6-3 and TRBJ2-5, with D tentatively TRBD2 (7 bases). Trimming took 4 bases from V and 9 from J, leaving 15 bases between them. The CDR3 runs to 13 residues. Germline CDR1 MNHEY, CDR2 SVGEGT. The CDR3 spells CASSSGLGGPQYF. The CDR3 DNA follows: TGTGCCAGCAGTTCGGGACTGGGGGGGCCCCAGTACTTC.

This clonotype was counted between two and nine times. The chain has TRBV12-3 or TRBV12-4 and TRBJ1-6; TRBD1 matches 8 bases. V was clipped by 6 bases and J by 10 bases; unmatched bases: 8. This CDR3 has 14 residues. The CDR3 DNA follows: TGTGCCAGCAGGCTCACAGGGGGGAAATCACCCCTCCACTTT. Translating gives CASRLTGGKSPLHF.

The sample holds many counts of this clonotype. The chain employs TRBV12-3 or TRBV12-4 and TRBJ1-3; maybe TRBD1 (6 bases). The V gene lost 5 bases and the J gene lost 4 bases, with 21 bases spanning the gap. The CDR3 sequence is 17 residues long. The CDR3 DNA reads TGTGCCAGCAGTACATTACCCCAGGGGAATTGGGGAAACACCATATATTTT. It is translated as CASSTLPQGNWGNTIYF.

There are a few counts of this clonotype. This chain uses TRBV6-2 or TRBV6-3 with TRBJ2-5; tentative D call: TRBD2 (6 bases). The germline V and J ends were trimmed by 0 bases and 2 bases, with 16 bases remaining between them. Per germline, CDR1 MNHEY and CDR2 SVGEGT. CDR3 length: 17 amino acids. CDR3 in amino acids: CASSYSSSGRTQETQYF. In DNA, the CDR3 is TGTGCCAGCAGTTACTCGAGTAGCGGCCGCACACAAGAGACCCAGTACTTC.

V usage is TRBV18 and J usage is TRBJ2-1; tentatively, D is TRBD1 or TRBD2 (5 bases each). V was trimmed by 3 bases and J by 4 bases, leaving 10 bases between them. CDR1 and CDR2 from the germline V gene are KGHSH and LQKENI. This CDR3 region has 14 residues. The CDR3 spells CASSPGAWYNEQFF. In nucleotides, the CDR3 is TGTGCCAGCTCACCCGGGGCATGGTACAATGAGCAGTTCTTC.

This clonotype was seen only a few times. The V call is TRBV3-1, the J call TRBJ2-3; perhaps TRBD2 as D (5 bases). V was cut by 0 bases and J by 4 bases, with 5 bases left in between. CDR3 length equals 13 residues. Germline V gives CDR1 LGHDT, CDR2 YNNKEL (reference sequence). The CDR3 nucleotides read TGTGCCAGCAGCCAAGACGGGGCAGATACGCAGTATTTT. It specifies CASSQDGADTQYF.

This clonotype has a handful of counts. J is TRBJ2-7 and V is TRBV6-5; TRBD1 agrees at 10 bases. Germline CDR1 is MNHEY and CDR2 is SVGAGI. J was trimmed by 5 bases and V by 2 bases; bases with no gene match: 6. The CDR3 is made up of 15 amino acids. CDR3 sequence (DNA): TGTGCCAGCAGTTACAAACCGACAGGGGGCAACGAGCAGTACTTC. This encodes CASSYKPTGGNEQYF.